This T cell receptor beta chain was profiled in a study of cytomegalovirus exposure and HLA in healthy donors. The CDR3 is 11 amino acids. With V trimmed by 3 bases and J by 14 bases, 7 bases remained unmatched. CDR1 SGHRS and CDR2 YFSETQ come from the germline V gene. Use of 60 Vbeta and 13 Jbeta primers characterized the PCR. Libraries were prepared by immunoSEQ multiplex PCR; TCRdb keeps only in-frame clonotypes and omits some of them. Found here are 180,000 or so clones, roughly 80% of them singletons; the top ten hold around 1.4%. The V and J genes are TRBV5-1 and TRBJ1-2, with 7 bases that match TRBD1. Specimen: PBMCs. The receptor comes from a girl under 18 in good health and CMV-seropositive. DNA for the CDR3: TGCGCCAGCAGCTCGGACAGGCGTCTAACCTTC. The encoded protein is CASSSDRRLTF. Full variable domain (missing parts from reference TRBV5-1 and TRBJ1-2): KAGVTQTPRYLIKTRGQQVTLSCSPISGHRSVSWYQQTPGQGLQFLFEYFSETQRNKGNFPGRFSGRQFSNSRSEMNVSTLELGDSALYLCASSSDRRLTFGSGTRLTVV.